The 32 T cell receptor beta chains given below trace back to one sample, sequenced in a study of cytomegalovirus exposure and HLA in healthy donors. PCR was performed using 60 Vbeta and 13 Jbeta primers. The method was immunoSEQ multiplex PCR; TCRdb's version includes in-frame clones alone and lacks a portion of them. This table holds about 110,000 clones, roughly 73% found once. The sample consisted of PBMCs. These TCRs come from a woman in her 30s in good health and CMV-seronegative.

The J gene is TRBJ1-2, the V gene TRBV5-1, with 7 positions matching TRBD1. With V trimmed by 4 bases and J by 8 bases, 5 bases remained unmatched. Per the germline V gene, CDR1 is SGHRS and CDR2 is YFSETQ. The CDR3 has 12 amino acids. In nucleotides, the CDR3 is TGCGCCAGCAGCAGGACAGGAGGCGGCTACACCTTC. This gives the protein CASSRTGGGYTF. Combining the CDR3 with reference TRBV5-1 and TRBJ1-2 gives the whole variable domain KAGVTQTPRYLIKTRGQQVTLSCSPISGHRSVSWYQQTPGQGLQFLFEYFSETQRNKGNFPGRFSGRQFSNSRSEMNVSTLELGDSALYLCASSRTGGGYTFGSGTRLTVV.

The chain combines TRBV10-1 with TRBJ1-4; D possibly corresponds to TRBD1 (5 bases). Between the trimmed V and J ends, which lost 6 bases and 6 bases, there was a span of 11 bases. This CDR3 is 13 amino acids long. In germline, CDR1 is WNHNN, CDR2 SYGVQD (reference sequence). CDR3 coding DNA: TGCGCCAGCAGCCAGGGTCTTTATGAAAAACTGTTTTTT. This translates into CASSQGLYEKLFF.

The rearrangement links TRBV9 to TRBJ2-7; D unresolved. This CDR3 contains 13 residues. CDR1 is SGDLS, CDR2 YYNGEE, per germline. Trimming took 3 bases from V and 6 from J, leaving 13 bases between them. CDR3 amino acids: CASSGLSDREQYF. The DNA for the CDR3 is TGTGCCAGCAGCGGTCTGAGTGATCGCGAGCAGTACTTC. The whole variable domain, filled in from reference TRBV9 and TRBJ2-7, reads DSGVTQTPKHLITATGQRVTLRCSPRSGDLSVYWYQQSLDQGLQFLIQYYNGEERAKGNILERFSAQQFPDLHSELNLSSLELGDSALYFCASSGLSDREQYFGPGTRLTVT.

V usage is TRBV30 and J usage is TRBJ2-7; TRBD2 matches at 10 bases. Unmatched junction bases numbered 7, after V lost 2 bases and J lost 3 bases. Germline V gene data show CDR1 as GTSNPN and CDR2 as SVGIG (reference sequence). The length of the CDR3 is 15 residues. The CDR3 DNA reads TGTGCCTGGAGTTCGCCACTAGCGGGGTTCTACGAGCAGTACTTC. Protein: CAWSSPLAGFYEQYF.

The gene calls are TRBV7-9 and TRBJ1-1; the D is unclear. This CDR3 spans 13 amino acids. Deletions cut 0 bases from V and 5 bases from J, with 7 bases between. The germline V gene has CDR1 SEHNR and CDR2 FQNEAQ (reference sequence). The CDR3 DNA reads as TGTGCCAGCAGCTTAGCGGCGGAAACTGAAGCTTTCTTT. It encodes CASSLAAETEAFF.

The chain is built from TRBV27 and TRBJ1-1, with D possibly TRBD1 on 5 matching bases. The CDR3 length is 16 residues. V lost 9 bases and J lost 1, with 21 bases in between. CDR1 and CDR2 from the germline V gene are MNHEY and SMNVEV (reference sequence). As DNA, the CDR3 is TGTGCCAGTTCGGGTGGGACTCCCACCAAGAACACTGAAGCTTTCTTT. Translation: CASSGGTPTKNTEAFF.

In this sample, this clone turned up a few times. V is TRBV2 and J is TRBJ1-2; D is perhaps TRBD1 (6 bases). The germline V gene has CDR1 SNHLY and CDR2 FYNNEI. Between the trimmed V and J ends, which lost 5 bases and 8 bases, there was a span of 15 bases. The CDR3 is 13 residues long. CDR3 nucleotides: TGTGCCAGCAGTAAACAGGGACTAGAAGGCTACACCTTC. Translating it yields CASSKQGLEGYTF.

The chain employs TRBV18 and TRBJ1-6, with 7 bases aligning to TRBD1. The V gene's germline CDR1 is KGHSH and CDR2 LQKENI. The V and J ends lost 3 bases and 10 bases, in that order; junction bases with no gene match: 9. This CDR3 has 15 amino acids. CDR3 region: CASSPETGWESPLHF. CDR3 in DNA: TGTGCCAGCTCACCGGAGACAGGGTGGGAGTCACCCCTCCACTTT.

This chain joins TRBV4-2 and TRBJ2-1; a weak D match, TRBD2 (6 bases). Germline V gene sequence: CDR1 LGHNA, CDR2 YNFKEQ. V lost 1 base and J lost 4, with 11 bases in between. The CDR3 sequence is 15 residues long. This chain's CDR3 is CASSQGSGTYNEQFF. The CDR3, as DNA: TGTGCCAGCAGCCAAGGTAGCGGAACGTACAATGAGCAGTTCTTC.

The V call is TRBV7-8, the J call TRBJ1-4; 7 positions agree with TRBD1. V shed 4 bases, J shed 8 bases, and the junction held 10 bases outside the gene matches. The length of the CDR3 is 15 residues. The germline gives CDR1 SGHVS, CDR2 FQNEAQ. The chain's CDR3 is CASSYNRGENEKLFF. Here the CDR3 DNA reads TGTGCCAGCAGCTATAACAGGGGCGAGAACGAAAAACTGTTTTTT.

J is TRBJ1-2 and V is TRBV6-5, with 7 positions matching TRBD1. CDR3 length equals 12 residues. The ends lost 4 bases at V and 8 bases at J; junction bases unmatched: 4. CDR1 and CDR2 from the germline V gene are MNHEY and SVGAGI. The CDR3 sequence is CASSLTGEGYTF. The CDR3 DNA reads TGTGCCAGCAGTTTAACAGGGGAAGGCTACACCTTC.

The chain has TRBV6-5 and TRBJ1-1, with 10 bases that match TRBD1. The CDR3 spans 14 residues. V was pared by 6 bases and J by 3 bases, with 4 bases of the junction left unmatched. Germline lookup yields CDR1 MNHEY and CDR2 SVGAGI. The CDR3 protein is CASRGTGEHTEAFF. The CDR3 coding sequence is TGTGCCAGCAGAGGGACAGGGGAGCACACTGAAGCTTTCTTT.

The chain is built from TRBV5-1 and TRBJ2-5; 10 nucleotides line up with TRBD2. CDR1 and CDR2 from the germline V gene are SGHRS and YFSETQ. V dropped 1 base and J dropped 4; count of bases not matched to a gene: 4. This CDR3 has 15 amino acids. DNA of the CDR3: TGCGCCAGCAGCTTGACTAGCGGGACGGTAGAGACCCAGTACTTC. It is translated as CASSLTSGTVETQYF. The variable domain in full, with the rest retrieved from reference TRBV5-1 and TRBJ2-5, is KAGVTQTPRYLIKTRGQQVTLSCSPISGHRSVSWYQQTPGQGLQFLFEYFSETQRNKGNFPGRFSGRQFSNSRSEMNVSTLELGDSALYLCASSLTSGTVETQYFGPGTRLLVL.

The rearrangement uses TRBV11-3 and TRBJ2-7; TRBD2 is a possible D gene (5 bases). Per the germline V gene, CDR1 is SGHNT and CDR2 is YENEEA. V dropped 5 bases and J dropped 3 bases, with 14 bases sitting between them. There are 14 residues in the CDR3. The DNA for the CDR3 is TGTGCCAGCAGCGCCCGGGGAGACCTCTACGAGCAGTACTTC. It is translated as CASSARGDLYEQYF.

The gene calls are TRBV11-3 and TRBJ1-6, with a tentative D call TRBD1 (6 bases). The length of the CDR3 is 16 residues. The V and J ends lost 5 bases and 3 bases respectively, with 14 bases between them. Germline-derived CDR1 and CDR2 are SGHNT and YENEEA. CDR3 residues: CASSPDSVGYNSPLHF. For the CDR3, the DNA is TGTGCCAGCAGCCCGGACAGTGTGGGCTATAATTCACCCCTCCACTTT.

V and J are TRBV6-6 and TRBJ1-5; TRBD1 might be the D (5 bases). The ends were cut back, 5 bases at V and 4 bases at J, with 18 bases in the middle. The germline V gene encodes CDR1 MNHNY and CDR2 SVGAGI (reference sequence). This CDR3 region has 16 residues. CDR3 amino acids: CASSQTSGRVNQPQHF. Written as DNA, the CDR3 is TGTGCCAGCAGTCAAACATCAGGGAGGGTTAATCAGCCCCAGCATTTT.

This clone showed up just a few times. The V gene is TRBV30, the J gene TRBJ2-2, with 12 bases fitting TRBD2. From germline, CDR1 is GTSNPN and CDR2 SVGIG (reference sequence). The V gene end was trimmed by 1 base and the J gene end by 5 bases; junction bases not matched to a gene: 2. There are 15 residues in the CDR3. CDR3 in DNA: TGTGCCTGGAGTGGACTAGCGGGAGATACCGGGGAGCTGTTTTTT. Amino acid sequence: CAWSGLAGDTGELFF.

This clone was seen a few times. The J gene is TRBJ2-6, the V gene TRBV7-9; 8 bases fit TRBD2. Germline V gives CDR1 SEHNR, CDR2 FQNEAQ (reference sequence). This CDR3 contains 17 residues. After removal of 5 bases from V and 2 bases from J, the junction contained 8 bases not matched to a gene. The CDR3 bases are TGTGCCAGCAGCCCCGTGAGCGGGGGTGCTGGGGCCAACGTCCTGACTTTC. Amino acids: CASSPVSGGAGANVLTF.

The V and J genes are TRBV7-3 and TRBJ2-3; no reliable D call. Germline-derived CDR1 and CDR2 are SGHTA and FQGTGA. Trimming took off 5 bases at V and 9 bases at J, with 12 bases between the two ends. This CDR3 has 12 residues. This chain's CDR3 is CASSPSLGTQYF. Here the CDR3 DNA reads TGTGCCAGCAGCCCCAGTCTAGGCACGCAGTATTTT.

The chain has TRBV11-2 and TRBJ2-7; unclear D gene. The CDR3 covers 11 residues. Trimming cost V 4 bases and J 7 bases, with 8 bases left between them. The germline CDR1 and CDR2 sequences are SGHAT and FQNNGV. This CDR3 is CASSSNSEQYF. The DNA for the CDR3 is TGTGCCAGCAGCTCCAACTCAGAGCAGTACTTC.

This clone was observed a few times. The chain carries TRBV4-3 and TRBJ2-6; 8 bases are shared with TRBD1. V shed 4 bases, J shed 12 bases, and the junction held 5 bases outside the gene matches. This CDR3 comprises 13 residues. CDR1 and CDR2 (germline): LGHNA, YSLEER. DNA of the CDR3: TGCGCCAGCAGCCCAGGGGGCAGGTCCGTCCTGACTTTC. Its protein product is CASSPGGRSVLTF.

The V and J genes are TRBV6-5 and TRBJ2-2; D is unclear. Trimming stripped 0 bases from V and 4 bases from J, with 3 bases between. Per the germline V gene, CDR1 is MNHEY and CDR2 is SVGAGI. The CDR3 spans 13 residues. Written as DNA, the CDR3 is TGTGCCAGCAGTTACTCGAGCACCGGGGAGCTGTTTTTT. Its translation is CASSYSSTGELFF.

This clone was seen a handful of times. The chain carries TRBV6-5 and TRBJ2-7; the match to TRBD1 covers 8 bases. The CDR3 loop spans 15 amino acids. The V gene's germline CDR1 is MNHEY and CDR2 SVGAGI. V was clipped by 0 bases and J by 6 bases; unmatched bases: 7. CDR3 residues: CASSYSIQGVSEQYF. The CDR3 DNA sequence: TGTGCCAGCAGTTACTCGATACAGGGGGTAAGCGAGCAGTACTTC.

The rearrangement joins TRBV18 to TRBJ1-1; tentative D call: TRBD1 (5 bases). The CDR3 has 15 residues. The germline V and J ends were trimmed by 2 bases and 1 base, with 11 bases remaining between them. Germline CDR1 reads KGHSH; CDR2 reads LQKENI. This chain's CDR3 is CASSPGAGQNTEAFF. CDR3 sequence (DNA): TGTGCCAGCTCACCAGGAGCCGGACAGAACACTGAAGCTTTCTTT.

This chain connects TRBV2 to TRBJ2-3; 7 bases map to TRBD1. Trimming at V came to 6 bases and at J to 1 base, leaving 10 bases not matched to a gene. This CDR3 has 16 residues. Germline V gives CDR1 SNHLY, CDR2 FYNNEI. CDR3 in amino acids: CASRETTGKGTDTQYF. The CDR3 DNA reads as TGTGCCAGCAGGGAAACGACAGGGAAAGGCACAGATACGCAGTATTTT. The full variable domain, in which reference TRBV2 and TRBJ2-3 provide the parts outside the CDR3, is EPEVTQTPSHQVTQMGQEVILRCVPISNHLYFYWYRQILGQKVEFLVSFYNNEISEKSEIFDDQFSVERPDGSNFTLKIRSTKLEDSAMYFCASRETTGKGTDTQYFGPGTRLTVL.

The chain combines TRBV9 with TRBJ2-5, with D possibly TRBD2 on 6 matching bases. Trimming removed 0 bases at V and 10 bases at J, with 16 bases between. Germline V CDR1 and CDR2: SGDLS, YYNGEE. CDR3 length equals 14 residues. The CDR3 region has the DNA TGTGCCAGCAGCGTAGGGAATTCGGGAGCACGCCAGTACTTC. Protein sequence: CASSVGNSGARQYF. Full variable domain (remainder filled in from reference TRBV9 and TRBJ2-5): DSGVTQTPKHLITATGQRVTLRCSPRSGDLSVYWYQQSLDQGLQFLIQYYNGEERAKGNILERFSAQQFPDLHSELNLSSLELGDSALYFCASSVGNSGARQYFGPGTRLLVL.

The rearrangement links TRBV6-5 to TRBJ1-1; 7 nucleotides line up with TRBD1. The CDR3 has 16 amino acids. CDR1 is MNHEY and CDR2 is SVGAGI in the germline V gene. V lost 2 bases, J lost 0 bases, and 6 bases stayed unmatched. In DNA form, the CDR3 reads TGTGCCAGCAGTTACGGATCGACAGGGATGAACACTGAAGCTTTCTTT. Translation gives CASSYGSTGMNTEAFF.

V is TRBV28 and J is TRBJ1-5, with 10 bases identical to TRBD1. V lost 5 bases to trimming and J lost 5 bases; unmatched junction nucleotides: 9. In germline, CDR1 is MDHEN, CDR2 SYDVKM. CDR3 length: 16 residues. CDR3 nucleotide sequence: TGTGCCAGCAGTCAACCGGGACAGGGGCCTGATCAGCCCCAGCATTTT. Residues: CASSQPGQGPDQPQHF.

This clone has only one observation. The chain is built from TRBV7-9 and TRBJ2-5; TRBD2 is a possible D gene (6 bases). The CDR3 totals 13 residues. Germline lookup yields CDR1 SEHNR and CDR2 FQNEAQ (reference sequence). V lost 6 bases and J 2 bases, leaving 10 bases between the germline ends. For the CDR3, the DNA is TGTGCCAGCAGAGAGGGACTTCAAGAGACCCAGTACTTC. Encoded protein: CASREGLQETQYF.

This clone was counted between two and nine times. The rearrangement links TRBV6-4 to TRBJ1-2; D gene unclear. Trimming stripped 0 bases from V and 1 base from J, with 3 bases between. The CDR3 extends over 13 amino acids. CDR1 is MRHNA, CDR2 SNTAGT, per germline. CDR3 coding DNA: TGTGCCAGCAGTGACTCTAATAACTATGGCTACACCTTC. It yields the protein CASSDSNNYGYTF.

This CDR3 is CASSFTRTGQAFF. For the CDR3, the DNA is TGCGCCAGCAGCTTTACAAGGACAGGCCAAGCTTTCTTT. The chain uses TRBV5-1 and TRBJ1-1, with 7 bases identical to TRBD1. V was pared by 2 bases and J by 9 bases, with 7 bases of the junction left unmatched. The CDR3 is made up of 13 amino acids. CDR1 is SGHRS, CDR2 YFSETQ, per germline.

As to this clone: The sample has other DNA sequences that encode this CDR3 too. The chain couples TRBV30 to TRBJ1-1; D is perhaps TRBD1 (6 bases). This CDR3 spans 13 amino acids. Germline values: CDR1 GTSNPN, CDR2 SVGIG (reference sequence). The V and J ends lost 0 bases and 8 bases respectively, with 13 bases between them. The CDR3 coding sequence is TGTGCCTGGAGTGTAGGGGGAGGGACCGAAGCTTTCTTT. This codes for CAWSVGGGTEAFF.